A selection of T cell receptor beta chains follows, all from one sample in a study of CD8 T cells in Susac syndrome. Each CDR3 protein is one row after TCRdb ran MiXCR on the immunoSEQ multiplex PCR reads. Of 100,000 to 150,000 distinct CDR3 sequences detected, roughly 94% appear once; the ten largest clones hold less than 0.3%. Sequenced material: CD8+ T cells from PBMCs. The receptor set was obtained from a human donor with Susac syndrome. Each CDR3 is given with its conserved first and last residue. Fields, in order: D gene, V gene, J gene, CDR3 protein. A D gene is named only where the DNA matches it firmly.

>.|TRBV29-1|TRBJ2-2
CSVEEGRAVGGELFF
>.|TRBV4-2|TRBJ1-6
CASSGASPLHF
>TRBD1|TRBV18|TRBJ2-7
CASSPTGTGPYEQYF
>.|TRBV24-1|TRBJ2-2
CATSDDSNTGELFF
>TRBD2|TRBV11-2|TRBJ2-1
CASSLPAGLNEQFF
>.|TRBV6-2/TRBV6-3|TRBJ1-2
CASSGGGYTF
>.|TRBV7-6|TRBJ2-2
CASSFGTGSTGELFF
>.|TRBV12-3/TRBV12-4|TRBJ2-5
CASSSEGIQETQYF
>.|TRBV14|TRBJ2-1
CASSQNNEQFF
>.|TRBV6-2/TRBV6-3|TRBJ2-1
CASCQVTYNEQFF
>TRBD2|TRBV11-2|TRBJ2-1
CASSLDPAGGPINEQFF
>.|TRBV7-8|TRBJ1-1
CASQGPRNTEAFF
>.|TRBV27|TRBJ2-3
CASSLRLPDTQYF